Following are 9 T cell receptor beta chains from one sample sequenced in a study of shared clonotypes between healthy human individuals. Sequenced by immunoSEQ multiplex PCR; TCRdb stores in-frame clones only, minus some. The repertoire holds a few million clones, with approximately 96% as singletons. The specimen sequenced was naive CD4+ T cells sorted from blood. The subset was: CD45RA+ positively selected. These receptors were collected from a man aged 18 to 30 in good health.

This chain links TRBV6-5 with TRBJ2-1; the D is unclear. The CDR3 runs 13 residues. V lost 8 bases and J lost 4, with 12 bases in between. CDR1 is MNHEY and CDR2 is SVGAGI in the germline V gene. In nucleotides, the CDR3 is TGTGCCAGCGCCCCGAGGCTTTACAATGAGCAGTTCTTC. Encoded protein: CASAPRLYNEQFF.

V and J are TRBV27 and TRBJ1-6; D perhaps matches TRBD1 (6 bases). The germline CDR1 and CDR2 sequences are MNHEY and SMNVEV (reference sequence). CDR3 length: 13 amino acids. V lost 4 bases, J lost 10 bases, and 11 bases lay in between. The CDR3 nucleotides read TGTGCCAGCAGTTCGAGGGGGACCTCACCCCTCCACTTT. Its translation is CASSSRGTSPLHF.

This clone has just one count. The rearrangement links TRBV5-1 to TRBJ2-6, with D unclear. V gave up 4 bases and J gave up 4 bases, with 18 bases separating them. Germline V CDR1 and CDR2: SGHRS, YFSETQ. CDR3 length: 17 amino acids. As DNA, the CDR3 is TGCGCCAGCAGCGGTGAGGTCTGGGTTTCCGGGGCCAACGTCCTGACTTTC. It translates to CASSGEVWVSGANVLTF.

A remark on this clone: Other DNA sequences of this sample code for an identical CDR3. This rearrangement joins TRBV7-3 to TRBJ1-1, with D possibly TRBD1 on 5 matching bases. The CDR3 runs 13 residues. V was trimmed by 4 bases and J by 1 base, leaving 7 bases between them. Germline V gives CDR1 SGHTA, CDR2 FQGTGA. The CDR3 DNA follows: TGTGCCAGCAGCTCCCAGGGGAACACTGAAGCTTTCTTT. Translating it yields CASSSQGNTEAFF.

The chain combines TRBV27 with TRBJ1-1, with 8 bases lining up with TRBD1. This CDR3 contains 15 residues. Germline V lookup: CDR1 MNHEY, CDR2 SMNVEV (reference sequence). Trimming at V came to 4 bases and at J to 2 bases, leaving 6 bases not matched to a gene. CDR3 nucleotide sequence: TGTGCCAGCAGTTGGACAGGGTCGCATAACACTGAAGCTTTCTTT. It yields the protein CASSWTGSHNTEAFF.

The J gene is TRBJ2-1, the V gene TRBV2; 7 bases agree with TRBD2. The germline V gene encodes CDR1 SNHLY and CDR2 FYNNEI. This CDR3 comprises 11 residues. V shed 6 bases and J 8 bases; nucleotides not matched to a gene: 1. CDR3 in DNA: TGTGCCAGCAGAGCGGGACATGAGCAGTTCTTC. As protein: CASRAGHEQFF.

The V gene is TRBV5-1, the J gene TRBJ2-2; no clear D gene. This CDR3 region has 15 residues. The germline V and J ends were trimmed by 0 bases and 5 bases, with 11 bases remaining between them. CDR1 and CDR2 (germline): SGHRS, YFSETQ. CDR3: CASSLVGRETGELFF. The CDR3 region has the DNA TGCGCCAGCAGCTTGGTGGGAAGGGAAACCGGGGAGCTGTTTTTT.

The sample holds a few counts of this clone. Within the sample, other DNA sequences also encode this same CDR3. V gene TRBV5-1 combines with J gene TRBJ2-5; D gene ambiguous. In germline, CDR1 is SGHRS, CDR2 YFSETQ. Trimming stripped 4 bases from V and 1 base from J, with 5 bases between. CDR3 length: 12 residues. This CDR3 is CASSRSQETQYF. The DNA for the CDR3 is TGCGCCAGCAGCCGGTCCCAAGAGACCCAGTACTTC.

On this clone: Other DNA variants within this sample encode the same CDR3. The V and J genes are TRBV18 and TRBJ2-7, with D perhaps TRBD2 (5 bases). The CDR3 is made up of 13 amino acids. Between the trimmed V and J ends, which lost 2 bases and 4 bases, there was a span of 9 bases. The germline V gene encodes CDR1 KGHSH and CDR2 LQKENI. The CDR3 DNA reads as TGTGCCAGCTCACCAGGGGTAGCGTACGAGCAGTACTTC. It encodes CASSPGVAYEQYF.